This TCR beta chain was found in a study of T cell repertoires in cytomegalovirus infection. This CDR3 has 14 amino acids. V lost 4 bases to trimming and J lost 6 bases, with 15 bases between them. The germline CDR1 and CDR2 sequences are SGHVT and SQSDAQ. Comment on this clonotype: Its matching antigen is unknown.

Each CDR3 protein is one row after TCRdb ran MiXCR on the reads. The sample includes hundreds of thousands of distinct CDR3 sequences, about 30% of them seen just once. Findings and caveats of the study: Accumulated public TCR beta family frequency recognized individuals carrying CMV together with the relevant HLA.

The clonotype originates from a human donor in good health (CMV status not recorded). Some clones in this sample may be carry-over from other donors' samples. The genes are TRBV7-4 and TRBJ1-2; TRBD1 is a possible D gene (5 bases). The sequences come from cultured PBMCs, collected from culture after CMV antigen stimulation. The CDR3 coding sequence is TGTGCCAGCAGCTCGGAGACAGCATTCAATGGCTACACCTTC. Translation gives CASSSETAFNGYTF.